The 3 T cell receptor beta chains reported below all come from one sample, sequenced in a study of T cell responses to AZD1222 COVID-19 vaccine. Method: immunoSEQ multiplex PCR; TCRdb's copy keeps in-frame clones and lacks some. Here the sample spans 150,000 or so clones, around nine tenths being singletons. The sample here was peripheral blood, taken on day 0 of AZD1222 vaccination. Source of these receptors: an adult in good health.

The rearrangement joins TRBV6-2 or TRBV6-3 to TRBJ1-1, with a tentative D call TRBD1 (5 bases). Germline loops: CDR1 MNHEY, CDR2 SVGEGT. CDR3 length equals 16 residues. The V and J ends lost 6 bases and 2 bases respectively, with 19 bases between them. As DNA, the CDR3 is TGTGCCAGCAGCTCACTGTTGGGGGAAGGAAACACTGAAGCTTTCTTT. It yields the protein CASSSLLGEGNTEAFF.

This chain joins TRBV7-9 and TRBJ2-3, with a possible D match to TRBD2 (6 bases). CDR3 length: 12 amino acids. V was cut by 7 bases and J by 1 base, with 6 bases left in between. Germline loops: CDR1 SEHNR, CDR2 FQNEAQ (reference sequence). CDR3 DNA: TGTGCCAGCACTAGCGGCACAGATACGCAGTATTTT. Protein product: CASTSGTDTQYF.

V usage is TRBV7-6 and J usage is TRBJ2-1; the D gene is possibly TRBD2 (6 bases). Germline assignment: CDR1 SGHVS and CDR2 FNYEAQ. The V and J ends lost 0 bases and 0 bases respectively, with 15 bases between them. This CDR3 has 18 residues. The chain's CDR3 is CASSLAGGLFSSYNEQFF. Written as DNA, the CDR3 is TGTGCCAGCAGCTTAGCGGGAGGCCTTTTTAGCTCCTACAATGAGCAGTTCTTC.